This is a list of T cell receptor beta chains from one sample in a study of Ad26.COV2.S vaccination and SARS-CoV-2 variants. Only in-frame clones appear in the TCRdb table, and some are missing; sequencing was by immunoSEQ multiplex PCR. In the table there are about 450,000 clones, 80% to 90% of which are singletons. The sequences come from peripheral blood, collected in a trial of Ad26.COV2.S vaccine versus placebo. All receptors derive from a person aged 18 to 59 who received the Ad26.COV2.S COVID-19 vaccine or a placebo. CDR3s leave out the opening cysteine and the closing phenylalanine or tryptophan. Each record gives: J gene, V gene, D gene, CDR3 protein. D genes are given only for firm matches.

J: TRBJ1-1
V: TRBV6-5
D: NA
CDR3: ASSYDRLNTEAF

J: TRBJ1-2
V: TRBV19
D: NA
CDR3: ASSRTIYGYT

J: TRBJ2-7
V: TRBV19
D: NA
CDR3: ASSPVPSYEQY

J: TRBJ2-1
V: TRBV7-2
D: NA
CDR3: ASSLSLTNEQF

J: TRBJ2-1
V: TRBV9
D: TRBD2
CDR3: ASNPGTSGRANEQF

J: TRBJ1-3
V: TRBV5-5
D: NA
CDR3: ASSLAPGLPGNTIY

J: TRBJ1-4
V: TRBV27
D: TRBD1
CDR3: ASSLSTGVEKLF

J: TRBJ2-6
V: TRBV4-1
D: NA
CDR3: ASSQARRLSPGANVLT

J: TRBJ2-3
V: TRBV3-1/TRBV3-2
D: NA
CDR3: ASSRTASTDTQY

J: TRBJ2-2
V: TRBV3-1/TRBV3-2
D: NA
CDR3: ASSHPSHTGELF

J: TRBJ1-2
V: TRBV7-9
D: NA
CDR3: ASTLLDRLYT

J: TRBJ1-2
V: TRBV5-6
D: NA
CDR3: ASTWGELDYGYT

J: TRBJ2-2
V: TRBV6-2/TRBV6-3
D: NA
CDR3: ASSYPTGFDPGELF

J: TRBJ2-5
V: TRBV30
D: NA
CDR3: AWSVPNEETQY

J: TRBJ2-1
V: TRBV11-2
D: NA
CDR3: ASSSYLGLMINEQF

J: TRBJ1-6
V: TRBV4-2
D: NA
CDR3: ASSRTQSSYNSPLH

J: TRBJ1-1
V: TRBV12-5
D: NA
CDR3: ASGWGWGTLNTEAF

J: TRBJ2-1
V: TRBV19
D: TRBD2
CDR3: ASRGLAAPYNEQF

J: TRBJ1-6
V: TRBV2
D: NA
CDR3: ASKWQANSPLH

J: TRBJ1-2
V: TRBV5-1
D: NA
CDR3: ASSLDPGAYGYT

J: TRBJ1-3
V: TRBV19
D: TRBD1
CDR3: ASSSDRGNTMY

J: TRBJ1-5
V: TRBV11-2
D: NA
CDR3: ASSLTGVEQPQH

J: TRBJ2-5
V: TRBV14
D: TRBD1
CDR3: ASSLTGGETQY

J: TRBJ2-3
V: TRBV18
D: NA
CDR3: ASSSTPADTQY

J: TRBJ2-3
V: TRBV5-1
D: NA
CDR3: ASSLWPGESTDTQY

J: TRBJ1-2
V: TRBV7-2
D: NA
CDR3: ASSLRWTDSAGYT

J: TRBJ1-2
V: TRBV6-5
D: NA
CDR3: ASSYSSGTQYGYT

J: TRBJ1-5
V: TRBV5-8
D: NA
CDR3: ASSSLYQPQH

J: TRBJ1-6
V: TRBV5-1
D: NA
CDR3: ASSLGRTANSPLH

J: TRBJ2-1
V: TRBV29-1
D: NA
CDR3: SVDSLAASSYNEQF

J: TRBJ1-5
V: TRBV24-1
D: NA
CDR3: ATSDGPEGQPQH

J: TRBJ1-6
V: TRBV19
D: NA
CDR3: ASSISFTPANVNSPLH

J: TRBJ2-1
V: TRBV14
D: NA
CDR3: ASSRRGYSTLYNEQF

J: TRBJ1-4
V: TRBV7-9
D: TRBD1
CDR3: ASRGGSEKLF

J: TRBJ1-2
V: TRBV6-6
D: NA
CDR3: ASSPPDYGYT

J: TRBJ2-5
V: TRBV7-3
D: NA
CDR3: ASSLVGSETQY

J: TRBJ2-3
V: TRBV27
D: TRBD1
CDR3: ASSLGQRTDTQY

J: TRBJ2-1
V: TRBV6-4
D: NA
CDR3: ASSDWDLRVEQF

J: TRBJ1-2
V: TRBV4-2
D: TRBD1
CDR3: ASSQDPDRLNYGYT

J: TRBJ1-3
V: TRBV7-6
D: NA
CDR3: ASSPPGAGNTIY

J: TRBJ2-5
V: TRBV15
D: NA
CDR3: ATSRDGRGSQETQY

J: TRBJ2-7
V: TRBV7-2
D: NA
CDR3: ASSLYGNTGIEQY

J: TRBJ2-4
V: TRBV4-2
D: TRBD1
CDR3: ASSQVTGPIQY

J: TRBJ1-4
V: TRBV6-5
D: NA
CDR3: ASRTGTAEKLF

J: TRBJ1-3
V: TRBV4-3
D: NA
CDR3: ASSHRDSRGNTIY